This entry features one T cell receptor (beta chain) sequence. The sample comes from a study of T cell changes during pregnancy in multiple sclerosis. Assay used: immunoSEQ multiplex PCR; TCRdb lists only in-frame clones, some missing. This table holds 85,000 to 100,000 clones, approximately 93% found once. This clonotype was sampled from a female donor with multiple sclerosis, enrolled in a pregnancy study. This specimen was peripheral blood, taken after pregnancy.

This CDR3 reads CASSTAGWNTEAFF. CDR3 DNA: TGTGCCAGCAGTACGGCAGGGTGGAACACTGAAGCTTTCTTT. J is TRBJ1-1 and V is TRBV28; possible D gene TRBD1, 5 bases. The CDR3 covers 14 residues. V gave up 5 bases and J gave up 1 base, with 11 bases separating them. The germline V gene has CDR1 MDHEN and CDR2 SYDVKM.